This entry features one T cell receptor (beta chain) sequence. Its antigen is still unknown. Clones were read by immunoSEQ multiplex PCR, and TCRdb kept only the in-frame ones, dropping some. The profile shows some 26,000 clones, under 85% of them singletons. In germline, CDR1 is MNHEY, CDR2 SVGAGI. This CDR3 is built from 13 residues. The ends were cut back, 6 bases at V and 5 bases at J, with 13 bases in the middle. This record belongs to a study of lymphopenia after photon versus proton radiotherapy. The study, taken as a whole, reports: After the lymphocyte nadir, photon-treated repertoires showed oligoclonal expansion, especially of CD8+ Temra cells. Larger post-nadir TCR diversity loss correlated inversely with survival in deceased patients.

The sample consisted of peripheral blood, taken from a patient treated with photon-based radiotherapy. This receptor was taken from a woman between 45 and 65 years old with pancreatic cancer. V and J are TRBV6-5 and TRBJ2-5; weak D call: TRBD1 (6 bases). The CDR3 spells CASSTGLGETQYF. CDR3 DNA: TGTGCCAGCAGCACAGGGTTGGGGGAGACCCAGTACTTC.